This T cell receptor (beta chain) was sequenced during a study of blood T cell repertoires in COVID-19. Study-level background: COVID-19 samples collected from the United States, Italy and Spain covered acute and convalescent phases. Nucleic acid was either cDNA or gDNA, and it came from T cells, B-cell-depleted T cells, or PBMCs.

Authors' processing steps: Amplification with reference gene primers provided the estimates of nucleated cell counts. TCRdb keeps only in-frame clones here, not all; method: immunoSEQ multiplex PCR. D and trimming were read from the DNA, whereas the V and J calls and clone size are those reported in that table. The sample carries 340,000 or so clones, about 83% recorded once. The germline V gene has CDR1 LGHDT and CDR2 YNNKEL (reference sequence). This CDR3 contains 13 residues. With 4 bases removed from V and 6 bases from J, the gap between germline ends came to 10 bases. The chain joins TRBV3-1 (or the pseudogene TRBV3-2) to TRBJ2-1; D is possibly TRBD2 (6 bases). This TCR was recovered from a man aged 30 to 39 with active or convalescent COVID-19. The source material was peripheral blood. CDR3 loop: CASSRGLPNEQFF. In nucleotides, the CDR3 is TGTGCCAGCAGCCGGGGACTCCCCAATGAGCAGTTCTTC.